This T cell receptor beta chain originates from a study of metastatic and nonmetastatic thyroid tumors. Overall study context: The comparison covered peripheral blood and tumor or nodule tissue in malignant and benign thyroid patients.

CDR3 length: 13 residues. The V end lost 1 base, the J end lost 5 bases, and 8 bases lay between the germline ends. Germline V CDR1 and CDR2: SGHDN, FVKESK. Study-wide results and limits: Relative to benign nodules, malignant thyroid tumors were reportedly characterized by significantly elevated TCR beta diversity in blood and tumor.

Authors' data handling: The authors used CDR3 differences across clinicopathological groups to build a distant-metastasis classifier for papillary thyroid cancer. TCRdb re-called the PCR reads via MiXCR. V and J calls and clone size were set by TCRdb, not the authors. The sample yields tens of thousands of clones, over 9.5% seen once. Thyroid surgery was performed in patients who had received no treatment beforehand. As regards this clone: Antigen specificity is unknown. The same CDR3 also results from other DNA sequences found in this sample.

The sample was blood. The source of this sequence is a female donor with papillary thyroid cancer or a benign thyroid nodule (not recorded which). Some clones in this sample may be carry-over from other donors' samples. The V call is TRBV14, the J call TRBJ2-5, with D possibly being TRBD2 (5 bases). The DNA of the CDR3 is TGTGCCAGCAGCCAAGGAGGGCGGGAGACCCAGTACTTC. It encodes CASSQGGRETQYF.